The 24 T cell receptor beta chains below all came from one sample that was sequenced in a study of blood T cell repertoires in COVID-19. Clones were read by immunoSEQ multiplex PCR, and TCRdb kept only the in-frame ones, dropping some. The sample records under 300,000 clones, approximately 86% being singletons. Sequencing was performed on peripheral blood. Receptor source: a human donor in a cohort sampled during active COVID-19.

CDR3 nucleotide sequence: TGTGCCAGCAGCGTGAAGACTAGCGGGATTGGGTACAATGAGCAGTTCTTC. It translates to CASSVKTSGIGYNEQFF. The rearrangement uses TRBV9 and TRBJ2-1, with 11 bases lining up with TRBD2. Per germline, CDR1 SGDLS and CDR2 YYNGEE. The ends lost 2 bases at V and 4 bases at J; junction bases unmatched: 8. The CDR3 length is 17 residues.

The V gene is TRBV19, the J gene TRBJ1-2; no firm D call. V was cut by 8 bases and J by 0 bases, with 10 bases left in between. The CDR3 runs 13 residues. Germline CDR1 reads LNHDA; CDR2 reads SQIVND (reference sequence). The chain's CDR3 is CASHPTTNYGYTF. The CDR3 nucleotides read TGTGCCAGTCACCCAACAACTAACTATGGCTACACCTTC. Drawing the rest from reference TRBV19 and TRBJ1-2, the complete variable domain is DGGITQSPKYLFRKEGQNVTLSCEQNLNHDAMYWYRQDPGQGLRLIYYSQIVNDFQKGDIAEGYSVSREKKESFPLTVTSAQKNPTAFYLCASHPTTNYGYTFGSGTRLTVV.

This sequence joins TRBV15 and TRBJ2-3; TRBD2 agrees at 8 bases. CDR1 is LNHNV and CDR2 is YYDKDF in the germline V gene (reference sequence). CDR3 length: 16 residues. V lost 1 base and J lost 6; bases outside the gene matches: 9. The CDR3 sequence: CATSRVVAGGPDTQYF. In nucleotides, the CDR3 is TGTGCCACCAGCAGAGTGGTTGCGGGAGGACCGGATACGCAGTATTTT.

This clone appeared once. The chain couples TRBV6-5 to TRBJ2-7; 9 bases are a match to TRBD2. The CDR3 loop spans 14 amino acids. The ends lost 7 bases at V and 6 bases at J; junction bases unmatched: 10. Germline CDR1 and CDR2: MNHEY and SVGAGI. CDR3 loop: CASTLAGRGGEQYF. The CDR3 region has the DNA TGTGCCAGCACCCTAGCGGGGAGGGGCGGCGAGCAGTACTTC.

The CDR3 DNA reads as TGTGCCAGCAGTCAAGGGTCCGCAGGGGAGCAGTACTTC. Translated: CASSQGSAGEQYF. V is TRBV7-9 and J is TRBJ2-7; TRBD1 might be the D (5 bases). This CDR3 contains 13 residues. CDR1 and CDR2 (germline): SEHNR, FQNEAQ (reference sequence). Trimming removed 6 bases from V and 7 bases from J, with 16 bases in between.

J is TRBJ2-1 and V is TRBV6-1; no firm D call. The CDR3 has 13 residues. Trimming pared 1 base from V and 6 bases from J, leaving 7 bases between. Germline values: CDR1 MNHNS, CDR2 SASEGT. Written as DNA, the CDR3 is TGTGCCAGCAGTGAAGGACTGGGCAATGAGCAGTTCTTC. This sequence encodes CASSEGLGNEQFF.

V and J are TRBV10-2 and TRBJ2-2; TRBD2 matches 9 bases. V gave up 6 bases and J gave up 8 bases; unmatched junction bases: 7. From germline, CDR1 is WSHSY and CDR2 SAAADI. This CDR3 spans 14 amino acids. The CDR3 spells CASSVAGVWGELFF. The CDR3 coding sequence is TGCGCCAGCAGCGTAGCGGGGGTGTGGGGGGAGCTGTTTTTT.

This clone occurred a few times. The chain uses TRBV18 and TRBJ2-7; D perhaps matches TRBD1 (7 bases). V was shortened by 1 base and J by 4 bases, with 14 bases between the two germline ends. The length of the CDR3 is 15 residues. CDR1 is KGHSH, CDR2 LQKENI, per germline. CDR3 coding DNA: TGTGCCAGCTCACCACAGCGGAGGGGGCGGTACGAGCAGTACTTC. Residues: CASSPQRRGRYEQYF.

The chain employs TRBV5-4 and TRBJ2-7, with D possibly matching TRBD1 (6 bases). Germline V gene data show CDR1 as SGHNT and CDR2 as YYREEE (reference sequence). Trimming removed 3 bases at V and 5 bases at J, with 21 bases between. CDR3 size: 16 residues. DNA of the CDR3: TGTGCCAGCAGCTCTGTGACAGGTGAAGTCTTCCACGAGCAGTACTTC. Translation gives CASSSVTGEVFHEQYF. Supplemented by reference TRBV5-4 and TRBJ2-7, the full variable domain reads ETGVTQSPTHLIKTRGQQVTLRCSSQSGHNTVSWYQQALGQGPQFIFQYYREEENGRGNFPPRFSGLQFPNYSSELNVNALELDDSALYLCASSSVTGEVFHEQYFGPGTRLTVT.

The J gene is TRBJ2-1, the V gene TRBV7-2, with 10 bases identical to TRBD2. Trimming removed 5 bases from V and 4 bases from J; junction bases left unmatched: 8. Germline V gives CDR1 SGHTA, CDR2 FQGNSA. The CDR3 has 16 amino acids. The CDR3 loop reads CASSRRGLAEYNEQFF. CDR3 sequence (DNA): TGTGCCAGCAGCCGGAGAGGACTAGCGGAGTACAATGAGCAGTTCTTC.

The rearrangement joins TRBV29-1 to TRBJ1-2; 12 bases align to TRBD1. The CDR3 length is 12 residues. CDR1 and CDR2 from the germline V gene are SQVTM and ANQGSEA. In DNA form, the CDR3 reads TGCAGTATCCGGGACAGGGGGCTTAGCTACACCTTC. This gives the protein CSIRDRGLSYTF.

The chain is built from TRBV7-2 and TRBJ1-5, with 9 bases fitting TRBD1. With V trimmed by 1 base and J by 5 bases, 3 bases remained unmatched. CDR1 and CDR2 from the germline V gene are SGHTA and FQGNSA. CDR3 length: 15 residues. The CDR3 nucleotides read TGTGCCAGCAGCTTAGATACAGGGGGCTATCAGCCCCAGCATTTT. It is translated as CASSLDTGGYQPQHF.

This chain links TRBV6-6 with TRBJ2-5; 9 bases are shared with TRBD1. V was clipped by 0 bases and J by 3 bases; unmatched bases: 2. Germline V gene sequence: CDR1 MNHNY, CDR2 SVGAGI (reference sequence). The CDR3 is made up of 15 amino acids. Here the CDR3 reads CASSYSGQGEETQYF. Here the CDR3 DNA reads TGTGCCAGCAGTTACTCGGGACAGGGTGAAGAGACCCAGTACTTC.

This clone has more than one count but fewer than ten. The chain joins TRBV28 to TRBJ1-3; weak D call: TRBD1 (5 bases). The CDR3 runs 14 residues. Trimming shortened V by 8 bases and J by 3 bases, and 14 bases separated the two germline ends. Germline loops: CDR1 MDHEN, CDR2 SYDVKM. As DNA, the CDR3 is TGTGCCAGCGGATTGGACACGTATGGAAACACCATATATTTT. Translated, it gives CASGLDTYGNTIYF.

V and J are TRBV14 and TRBJ1-1; possible D gene TRBD1, 6 bases. V was clipped by 3 bases and J by 2 bases, with 16 bases between them. The CDR3 is made up of 16 amino acids. CDR1 and CDR2 (germline): SGHDN, FVKESK. CDR3 residues: CASSHWTARGNTEAFF. The CDR3 region has the DNA TGTGCCAGCAGCCACTGGACGGCCAGGGGTAACACTGAAGCTTTCTTT.

J is TRBJ2-7 and V is TRBV10-3; 7 bases agree with TRBD1. V dropped 5 bases and J dropped 0; count of bases not matched to a gene: 4. Germline CDR1 ENHRY, CDR2 SYGVKD. This CDR3 is built from 14 residues. DNA for the CDR3: TGTGCCATCAGTAACAGGGGCTCCTCCTACGAGCAGTACTTC. Its protein is CAISNRGSSYEQYF.

V usage is TRBV6-5 and J usage is TRBJ1-3; the D is unclear. This CDR3 spans 11 amino acids. V was clipped by 9 bases and J by 3 bases, with 6 bases between them. Looked up from germline, CDR1 is MNHEY and CDR2 is SVGAGI. Here the CDR3 DNA reads TGTGCCAGTACAAATGGAAACACCATATATTTT. The encoded protein is CASTNGNTIYF.

The chain joins TRBV4-1 to TRBJ1-1; D is perhaps TRBD1 (6 bases). CDR1 and CDR2 (germline): MGHRA, YSYEKL. V gave up 1 base and J gave up 0 bases, with 9 bases separating them. The CDR3 covers 15 residues. CDR3 loop: CASSQGDRLNTEAFF. Here the CDR3 DNA reads TGCGCCAGCAGCCAAGGTGACAGGTTGAACACTGAAGCTTTCTTT.

V gene TRBV11-2 combines with J gene TRBJ2-7, with TRBD2 as a possible D gene (5 bases). Trimming stripped 0 bases from V and 10 bases from J, with 13 bases between. CDR3 length equals 13 residues. Germline loops: CDR1 SGHAT, CDR2 FQNNGV. This CDR3 is CASSLEISGSQYF. The CDR3 region has the DNA TGTGCCAGCAGCTTAGAGATTTCGGGGTCCCAGTACTTC.

This chain uses TRBV7-9 with TRBJ1-4; TRBD1 matches 7 bases. The CDR3 is 14 residues long. V lost 5 bases and J lost 8; bases outside the gene matches: 8. The germline gives CDR1 SEHNR, CDR2 FQNEAQ (reference sequence). This CDR3 reads CASSQGVGREKLFF. The DNA of the CDR3 is TGTGCCAGCAGCCAGGGGGTGGGTCGCGAAAAACTGTTTTTT.

The V and J genes are TRBV11-2 and TRBJ2-7, with D perhaps TRBD1 (6 bases). V was pared by 5 bases and J by 3 bases, with 11 bases between. The CDR3 totals 13 residues. The germline V gene encodes CDR1 SGHAT and CDR2 FQNNGV. CDR3 amino acids: CASSEDRVYEQYF. DNA of the CDR3: TGTGCCAGCAGCGAGGACAGAGTCTACGAGCAGTACTTC.

This chain links TRBV6-1 with TRBJ1-2, with 7 bases fitting TRBD1. The V and J ends lost 0 bases and 4 bases, in that order; junction bases with no gene match: 5. CDR3 length: 15 residues. CDR1 and CDR2 from the germline V gene are MNHNS and SASEGT. The CDR3 region has the DNA TGTGCCAGCAGTGAAGCGCCCCACAGGGGCTATGGCTACACCTTC. Protein: CASSEAPHRGYGYTF.

The chain links TRBV19 to TRBJ2-7; TRBD2 matches at 14 bases. J gave up 1 base and V 2 bases, and 7 bases lay outside the gene matches. The CDR3 contains 18 residues. The V gene's germline CDR1 is LNHDA and CDR2 SQIVND (reference sequence). Here the CDR3 DNA reads TGTGCCAGTAGTATACTAGGACTAGCGGGAGGACGGTCCTACGAGCAGTACTTC. This encodes CASSILGLAGGRSYEQYF. Full variable domain (rest looked up from reference TRBV19 and TRBJ2-7): DGGITQSPKYLFRKEGQNVTLSCEQNLNHDAMYWYRQDPGQGLRLIYYSQIVNDFQKGDIAEGYSVSREKKESFPLTVTSAQKNPTAFYLCASSILGLAGGRSYEQYFGPGTRLTVT.

The chain joins TRBV4-1 to TRBJ2-7; 9 bases match TRBD1. This CDR3 spans 17 amino acids. J was trimmed by 3 bases and V by 0 bases; bases with no gene match: 9. The germline CDR1 and CDR2 sequences are MGHRA and YSYEKL. The CDR3: CASSQEVFGTGSYEQYF. For the CDR3, the DNA is TGCGCCAGCAGCCAAGAAGTTTTTGGGACAGGGAGCTACGAGCAGTACTTC.